This T cell receptor (beta chain) appears in the sequencing data of a study of cytotoxic CD8 clonotypes in ibrutinib-treated CLL. For the study at large: Patients attained approximately 24 partial and 2 complete responses; at median around 70 months, approximately 15 remained remitted while around twelve progressed. Treatment had run for a median approximately eleven months, range 6 to 36, when response samples were taken.

To note about this clone: No antigen is known for it.

This CDR3 is built from 16 residues. CDR1 and CDR2 from the germline V gene are GTSNPN and SVGIG (reference sequence). Trimming left V 4 bases short and J 7 bases short, with 20 bases between. Whole-study findings and limits: Public clonotypes were seen rarely and were contracted or stable on treatment. At progression, clonality fell back toward baseline after rising at ibrutinib response.

Repertoires were generated with immunoSEQ multiplex PCR, while TCRdb's copy carries only in-frame clones and drops some. In the table there are just over 200,000 clones, around 70% of which are singletons. This chain connects TRBV30 to TRBJ1-6; D perhaps matches TRBD1 (6 bases). Specimen: PBMCs, collected after 12 months of ibrutinib treatment. The sequence was collected from a human donor with chronic lymphocytic leukemia. CDR3 in amino acids: CAWNPRGSLLNSPLHF. The CDR3 DNA reads TGTGCCTGGAACCCAAGGGGGTCGCTCCTGAATTCACCCCTCCACTTT.